The 24 T cell receptor beta chains presented below share a single source sample, sequenced in a study of blood T cell repertoires in COVID-19. Profiling relied on immunoSEQ multiplex PCR, and the TCRdb table lists in-frame clones only, not all of them. The table includes 45,000 to 50,000 clones, 85% to 90% detected once. Input material: peripheral blood. The source is a woman in her sixties with acute or convalescent COVID-19.

The V and J genes are TRBV5-1 and TRBJ2-5; D remains ambiguous. The CDR3 runs to 13 residues. Trimming shortened V by 2 bases and J by 2 bases, and 7 bases separated the two germline ends. Germline lookup yields CDR1 SGHRS and CDR2 YFSETQ. CDR3 sequence reads: CASSFERQETQYF. CDR3 in DNA: TGCGCCAGCAGCTTCGAGCGACAAGAGACCCAGTACTTC.

The chain links TRBV6-5 to TRBJ1-2; TRBD1 might be the D (5 bases). This CDR3 is built from 13 residues. The V gene lost 7 bases and the J gene lost 2 bases, with 11 bases spanning the gap. Germline CDR1 is MNHEY and CDR2 is SVGAGI. CDR3 region: CASTRQQNYGYTF. DNA for the CDR3: TGTGCCAGCACCAGACAGCAGAACTATGGCTACACCTTC.

V is TRBV5-4 and J is TRBJ2-1; TRBD2 matches at 14 bases. The CDR3 contains 15 residues. The germline gives CDR1 SGHNT, CDR2 YYREEE (reference sequence). The trim removed 4 bases at V and 10 bases at J, leaving 7 bases unmatched. This CDR3 is CASSLTSGREGEQFF. As DNA, the CDR3 is TGTGCCAGCAGCCTGACTAGCGGGAGGGAGGGGGAGCAGTTCTTC.

This clone was found a few times. The chain has TRBV21-1 and TRBJ2-7; the table's D call, TRBD2, has no DNA check behind it. TRBV21-1 is recorded as a pseudogene. The CDR3 runs 18 residues. In nucleotides, the CDR3 is TGTGCCAGCAGCAAAGATCGGGTCAGCCAAACAAATCCCTACGAGCAGTACTTC. It translates to CASSKDRVSQTNPYEQYF.

The chain has TRBV24-1 and TRBJ1-5; 8 bases are shared with TRBD1. Trimming took 4 bases from V and 7 from J; bases not matched to a gene: 14. CDR3 length equals 17 residues. The germline CDR1 and CDR2 sequences are KGHDR and SFDVKD. CDR3 residues: CATSERVGRTGHQPQHF. In DNA, the CDR3 is TGTGCCACCAGTGAGCGGGTCGGCAGGACAGGGCACCAGCCCCAGCATTTT.

The chain combines TRBV7-2 with TRBJ1-2, with 10 bases aligning to TRBD1. The germline V gene encodes CDR1 SGHTA and CDR2 FQGNSA. This CDR3 comprises 16 residues. After removal of 0 bases from V and 6 bases from J, the junction contained 7 bases not matched to a gene. The chain's CDR3 is CASSLAAGQGRDGYTF. CDR3 sequence (DNA): TGTGCCAGCAGCTTAGCAGCGGGACAGGGGAGGGATGGCTACACCTTC.

This rearrangement joins TRBV19 to TRBJ1-1, with no clear D. This CDR3 has 13 residues. Trimming took 7 bases from V and 1 from J, leaving 10 bases between them. The germline V gene has CDR1 LNHDA and CDR2 SQIVND (reference sequence). The chain's CDR3 is CASNWAGNTEAFF. CDR3 coding DNA: TGTGCCAGTAATTGGGCTGGGAACACTGAAGCTTTCTTT.

The J gene is TRBJ2-7, the V gene TRBV6-6, with TRBD2 identical over 9 bases. V lost 7 bases and J lost 3; bases outside the gene matches: 7. Germline V gene lookup returns CDR1 MNHNY and CDR2 SVGAGI (reference sequence). This CDR3 region has 14 residues. The CDR3 nucleotides read TGTGCCAGCATGGAGGGAGCGGGGGGCTACGAGCAGTACTTC. Protein: CASMEGAGGYEQYF.

The chain couples TRBV10-3 to TRBJ1-2; D gene uncertain. V dropped 5 bases and J dropped 8 bases, with 15 bases sitting between them. Germline assignment: CDR1 ENHRY and CDR2 SYGVKD. The CDR3 is 13 amino acids. The DNA for the CDR3 is TGTGCCATCAGTACCGACAATTTGAACGGCTACACCTTC. Translated, it gives CAISTDNLNGYTF.

The chain carries TRBV4-3 and TRBJ1-1; tentatively, D is TRBD1 (6 bases). This CDR3 region has 16 residues. V lost 2 bases and J lost 5, with 18 bases in between. Germline V gene lookup returns CDR1 LGHNA and CDR2 YSLEER. The CDR3 loop is CASSQRQQGFGTEAFF. The DNA for the CDR3 is TGCGCCAGCAGCCAACGTCAACAGGGTTTTGGGACTGAAGCTTTCTTT.

The chain is built from TRBV4-1 and TRBJ2-1; TRBD2 matches at 8 bases. The CDR3 has 15 amino acids. Germline V gene sequence: CDR1 MGHRA, CDR2 YSYEKL. The junction had 8 bases not matched to a gene; V was cut back by 2 bases and J by 8 bases. The CDR3 sequence: CASSQIPVGRDEQFF. The CDR3 DNA follows: TGCGCCAGCAGCCAAATCCCCGTCGGGAGGGATGAGCAGTTCTTC.

The chain recombines TRBV7-3 with TRBJ2-2; 10 bases align to TRBD2. Looked up from germline, CDR1 is SGHTA and CDR2 is FQGTGA. The ends lost 4 bases at V and 1 base at J; junction bases unmatched: 3. The CDR3 totals 16 residues. CDR3 sequence (DNA): TGTGCCAGCAGCTCCTGGACTAGCGGGAACACCGGGGAGCTGTTTTTT. Amino acids: CASSSWTSGNTGELFF.

J is TRBJ2-3 and V is TRBV30; TRBD1 is a possible D gene (5 bases). CDR1 and CDR2 (germline): GTSNPN, SVGIG (reference sequence). V lost 7 bases, J lost 6 bases, and 20 bases lay in between. This CDR3 spans 14 amino acids. The CDR3 here is CASLRGSNRDTQYF. The CDR3 nucleotides read TGTGCCTCCCTTAGGGGCTCAAACAGGGATACGCAGTATTTT.

The rearrangement links TRBV19 to TRBJ2-2; 9 bases fit TRBD1. Germline lookup yields CDR1 LNHDA and CDR2 SQIVND (reference sequence). There are 15 residues in the CDR3. V trimming: 7 bases; J trimming: 7 bases; junction bases outside the gene matches: 10. The CDR3, as DNA: TGTGCCAGTACCTTAGACAGGGGGTCTGGCGGGGAGCTGTTTTTT. Encoded protein: CASTLDRGSGGELFF.

The V and J genes are TRBV4-1 and TRBJ2-5, with D maybe TRBD1 (5 bases). V lost 4 bases and J 3 bases, leaving 12 bases between the germline ends. Germline V gene sequence: CDR1 MGHRA, CDR2 YSYEKL. The CDR3 totals 14 residues. CDR3 amino acids: CASSPQGNEETQYF. The CDR3 coding sequence is TGCGCCAGCAGCCCCCAGGGAAACGAAGAGACCCAGTACTTC.

V is TRBV7-2 and J is TRBJ1-2; 7 bases fit TRBD1. Germline CDR1 reads SGHTA; CDR2 reads FQGNSA. V was clipped by 3 bases and J by 4 bases; unmatched bases: 5. CDR3 length: 14 amino acids. The CDR3 DNA sequence: TGTGCCAGCAGCTTGGGACAGTTTGGCTATGGCTACACCTTC. Translating it yields CASSLGQFGYGYTF.

The chain is built from TRBV5-4 and TRBJ1-2, with 8 positions matching TRBD1. The germline gives CDR1 SGHNT, CDR2 YYREEE (reference sequence). CDR3 length: 15 amino acids. V was pared by 0 bases and J by 7 bases, with 8 bases of the junction left unmatched. In nucleotides, the CDR3 is TGTGCCAGCAGCTTGGTGGGCAGGGGGCTGGTTGGCTACACCTTC. Translation gives CASSLVGRGLVGYTF.

The genes are TRBV9 and TRBJ1-1, with a tentative D call TRBD1 (6 bases). V lost 0 bases, J lost 4 bases, and 13 bases lay in between. The germline V gene encodes CDR1 SGDLS and CDR2 YYNGEE. This CDR3 contains 15 residues. The CDR3 region is CASSVEGGLVTEAFF. Here the CDR3 DNA reads TGTGCCAGCAGCGTAGAAGGGGGTCTAGTCACTGAAGCTTTCTTT. Variable domain in full (rest from reference TRBV9 and TRBJ1-1): DSGVTQTPKHLITATGQRVTLRCSPRSGDLSVYWYQQSLDQGLQFLIQYYNGEERAKGNILERFSAQQFPDLHSELNLSSLELGDSALYFCASSVEGGLVTEAFFGQGTRLTVV.

This rearrangement joins TRBV11-1 to TRBJ2-1; TRBD1 agrees at 8 bases. Germline V CDR1 and CDR2: SGHAT, FQDESV (reference sequence). This CDR3 is 15 amino acids long. V was clipped by 5 bases and J by 4 bases; unmatched bases: 7. CDR3 loop: CASSPGDRPYNEQFF. CDR3 sequence (DNA): TGTGCCAGCAGCCCGGGGGACAGGCCTTACAATGAGCAGTTCTTC.

The rearrangement links TRBV9 to TRBJ1-3; D unresolved. CDR3 size: 15 residues. Germline V CDR1 and CDR2: SGDLS, YYNGEE. V gave up 0 bases and J gave up 1 base, with 8 bases separating them. This CDR3 is CASSVGAPSGNTIYF. The DNA for the CDR3 is TGTGCCAGCAGCGTAGGGGCCCCGTCTGGAAACACCATATATTTT.

The chain couples TRBV14 to TRBJ2-7, with 7 nucleotides matching TRBD2. CDR3 length: 14 residues. CDR1 and CDR2 from the germline V gene are SGHDN and FVKESK. V trimming: 6 bases; J trimming: 2 bases; junction bases outside the gene matches: 7. As DNA, the CDR3 is TGTGCCAGCAGTCCCCGCGGGGGAACCTACGAGCAGTACTTC. It codes for CASSPRGGTYEQYF.

This clone was counted between two and nine times. The V gene is TRBV5-5, the J gene TRBJ1-5; maybe TRBD1 (5 bases). The CDR3 consists of 13 residues. V dropped 5 bases and J dropped 3 bases, with 9 bases sitting between them. Germline lookup yields CDR1 SGHKS and CDR2 YYEKEE (reference sequence). The CDR3 loop is CASSTTDNQPQHF. The CDR3 DNA is TGTGCCAGCAGTACGACAGACAATCAGCCCCAGCATTTT.

This chain links TRBV6-2 or TRBV6-3 with TRBJ1-5; tentative D call: TRBD1 (6 bases). Germline lookup yields CDR1 MNHEY and CDR2 SVGEGT. CDR3 length equals 14 residues. Trimming shortened V by 2 bases and J by 6 bases, and 11 bases separated the two germline ends. The CDR3 nucleotides read TGTGCCAGCAGTTACGGGGGGGCGAGTCAGCCCCAGCATTTT. Translating gives CASSYGGASQPQHF.

The chain joins TRBV19 to TRBJ2-2; 7 bases are a match to TRBD2. Per germline, CDR1 LNHDA and CDR2 SQIVND (reference sequence). V gave up 3 bases and J gave up 5 bases; unmatched junction bases: 6. This CDR3 comprises 15 residues. CDR3 protein: CASSIGLVGTGELFF. CDR3 sequence (DNA): TGTGCCAGTAGTATCGGACTAGTAGGAACCGGGGAGCTGTTTTTT. Using reference TRBV19 and TRBJ2-2 for the parts outside the CDR3, the full variable domain is DGGITQSPKYLFRKEGQNVTLSCEQNLNHDAMYWYRQDPGQGLRLIYYSQIVNDFQKGDIAEGYSVSREKKESFPLTVTSAQKNPTAFYLCASSIGLVGTGELFFGEGSRLTVL.